The T cell receptor beta chain under discussion was sequenced for a study of STAT5B mutations in CD4+ large granular lymphocyte leukemia (dated by TCRdb to 2022 to 2024). In the study overall: Among healthy controls, the CDR3 'QG' motif was associated with a particular HLA allele. The study compared the TCRbeta repertoires of patients with CD4+ T-cell large granular lymphocyte leukemia against the TCRbeta repertoires of healthy blood donors. Flow cytometry on FACSCanto II or FACSVerse showed that the purified fractions were more than 95% pure among lymphocytes.

The immunoSEQ assay at survey resolution was used to sequence TCRbeta rearrangements from genomic DNA. The study's own analysis went as follows. A lowest detectable productive clonotype frequency of 2.59 x 10-5 was observed in the TCR sequencing data. Analyses included only productive TCRbeta rearrangements, meaning complete and in-frame sequences. Sample clonality was computed as Simpson clonality in the immunoSEQ Analyzer version 3.0. Based on frequency, clones were grouped as very rare, small, medium, large (1-20%) or hyperexpanded (>20%). Generation probabilities were estimated with OLGA 1.2.3, V-gene circos plots were generated with VDJtools, specificities were searched for in VDJdb, and CDR3 motifs were identified with GLIPH. TCRdb's version of the immuneACCESS table is confined to in-frame rearrangements and falls short of the full clone set. An unresolved V gene accounts for under half of the shortfall where checked; the remainder is of unknown origin. V, J and clone size are taken as reported in that table, and D and trimming were inferred from the DNA itself. The sample yields 30,000 to 35,000 clones; 75% to 85% were counted once. The leading ten clones occupy approximately 4.7% of the sample.

Inclusive of the bounding cysteine and phenylalanine, the CDR3 is 14 residues long. Only the CDR3 region is kept as DNA, spanning 42 bases read in frame from base 1. The germline V and J ends show losses of 6 bases and 5 bases respectively, and no gene match explains 8 bases of the junction. The germline V gene (reference sequence) yields MNHNY for CDR1 and SVGAGI for CDR2. Healthy controls were some 34 blood donors whose buffy coats came from the Finnish Red Cross blood service. All TCR-sequenced material derived from peripheral blood: patient blood samples and healthy donor buffy coats. Peripheral blood mononuclear cells were isolated by Ficoll-Hypaque gradient centrifugation. Magnetic purification was used to isolate CD4+ cells from the buffy coats of the healthy controls. Genomic DNA was extracted with the Gentra Puregene Cell and Tissue kit and quantified on a Qubit 2.0 fluorometer. Turning to this clone: The antigen it binds to is not known. Per-base qualities were not stored, and no clone one base away is much larger.

Results and caveats for the whole study, not just this receptor: The data were not HLA-matched, and the higher clonality in CD4+ T-LGLL than in CD8+ T-LGLL could be due to the relatively small sample size. Main leukemic clonotypes were private to each patient, although about 25% appeared at low frequency in other patients' non-leukemic repertoires. Enrichment of TRBV06-family usage was observed among the top patient clones (8/27) relative to healthy controls (2/35). Greater clonality appeared to be present in CD4-sorted patient repertoires than in healthy CD4+ repertoires, and the difference was retained after the putative leukemic clones were removed.

Specimen: CD4+ T cells from blood buffy coats. This receptor was identified in a human donor in good health. This sequence uses TRBV6-6 and TRBJ2-5, and 8 junction bases match TRBD2. The CDR3 amino acid sequence is: CASRPSGSRETQYF. The DNA sequence follows: TGTGCCAGCAGGCCGAGCGGGAGCCGTGAGACCCAGTACTTC.